These 18 T cell receptor beta chains came from one sample sequenced in a study of T cells after yellow fever vaccination. TCRdb re-derived calls from the 5' RACE reads in MiXCR, one entry per CDR3 protein. The table shows about 330,000 distinct CDR3 sequences, with approximately 7% occurring only once. The sequenced sample was PBMCs, obtained roughly 45 days after the first yellow fever vaccination. Receptors originate from a man aged 18 to 30 who received the YFV17D yellow fever vaccine.

The chain uses TRBV4-1 and TRBJ1-2; no reliable D call. CDR1 is MGHRA, CDR2 YSYEKL, per germline. The CDR3 sequence is 16 residues long. V shed 1 base and J shed 0 bases, with 12 bases lying between them. CDR3 sequence: CASSQGIAGTNYGYTF. In DNA form, the CDR3 reads TGCGCCAGCAGCCAAGGTATAGCCGGAACTAACTATGGCTACACCTTC.

The genes are TRBV5-1 and TRBJ2-1; D call uncertain. Germline V lookup: CDR1 SGHRS, CDR2 YFSETQ. There are 14 residues in the CDR3. V was pared by 0 bases and J by 9 bases, with 13 bases between. The CDR3 here is CASSLGLDLGEQFF. CDR3 in DNA: TGCGCCAGCAGCTTGGGTCTAGATCTGGGTGAGCAGTTCTTC.

A few counts support this clonotype. The V call is TRBV10-3, the J call TRBJ2-1; 7 bases are a match to TRBD1. Trimming at V came to 9 bases and at J to 4 bases, leaving 3 bases not matched to a gene. CDR1 and CDR2 from the germline V gene are ENHRY and SYGVKD. The CDR3 runs 12 residues. CDR3 sequence: CAIQGTYNEQFF. CDR3 nucleotides: TGTGCCATACAGGGGACGTACAATGAGCAGTTCTTC.

This clonotype was seen many times. The chain carries TRBV7-2 and TRBJ2-5; 8 bases line up with TRBD2. The CDR3 loop spans 14 amino acids. Trimming at V came to 5 bases and at J to 3 bases, leaving 5 bases not matched to a gene. Germline CDR1 is SGHTA and CDR2 is FQGNSA. The CDR3 here is CASSQNSGKETQYF. CDR3 bases: TGTGCCAGCAGCCAAAATAGCGGGAAAGAGACCCAGTACTTC.

V and J are TRBV18 and TRBJ2-5; no definite D call. Germline V CDR1 and CDR2: KGHSH, LQKENI. CDR3 length: 14 amino acids. The V gene lost 0 bases and the J gene lost 1 base, with 6 bases spanning the gap. CDR3 DNA sequence: TGTGCCAGCTCACCACCGCCAGGCCAAGAGACCCAGTACTTC. It encodes CASSPPPGQETQYF.

This clonotype has a count of ten or more. The chain uses TRBV10-3 and TRBJ2-2; no clear D. Germline CDR1 ENHRY, CDR2 SYGVKD. This CDR3 region has 14 residues. V was trimmed by 5 bases and J by 0 bases, leaving 7 bases between them. In nucleotides, the CDR3 is TGTGCCATCAGTCCGGCACCGAACACCGGGGAGCTGTTTTTT. It yields the protein CAISPAPNTGELFF.

There are a few counts of this clonotype. For the CDR3, the DNA is TGTGCCAGCTCACCATCCGGGACAGGGATCACCGGGGAGCTGTTTTTT. It encodes CASSPSGTGITGELFF. The rearrangement joins TRBV18 to TRBJ2-2, with TRBD1 matching over 9 bases. Per germline, CDR1 KGHSH and CDR2 LQKENI. The CDR3 extends over 16 amino acids. The J segment lost 4 bases and the V segment lost 2 bases, leaving 5 bases of the junction unmatched.

This clonotype has more than one count but fewer than ten. The chain is built from TRBV4-3 and TRBJ2-5; weak D call: TRBD2 (5 bases). V lost 2 bases, J lost 5 bases, and 9 bases lay in between. The CDR3 extends over 13 amino acids. Germline assignment: CDR1 LGHNA and CDR2 YSLEER. DNA of the CDR3: TGCGCCAGCAGCCAACTTGAGGGTGAGACCCAGTACTTC. Residues: CASSQLEGETQYF.

V and J are TRBV7-9 and TRBJ2-7; 10 bases map to TRBD1. J was trimmed by 2 bases and V by 5 bases; bases with no gene match: 6. The CDR3 has 15 amino acids. From germline, CDR1 is SEHNR and CDR2 FQNEAQ (reference sequence). The CDR3, as DNA: TGTGCCAGCAGCGGGGGACAGGGGACGACCTACGAGCAGTACGTC. It yields the protein CASSGGQGTTYEQYV.

The chain combines TRBV5-1 with TRBJ2-2; no firm D call. CDR1 SGHRS and CDR2 YFSETQ come from the germline V gene. Deletions cut 2 bases from V and 1 base from J, with 9 bases between. The CDR3 has 15 amino acids. The CDR3 loop reads CASSLDTQNTGELFF. The CDR3 nucleotides are TGCGCCAGCAGCTTAGACACCCAGAACACCGGGGAGCTGTTTTTT.

This clonotype was counted at least ten times. The CDR3 here is CASSFDRGAEAFF. CDR3 DNA sequence: TGTGCCAGCAGCTTCGACAGAGGGGCTGAAGCTTTCTTT. This sequence joins TRBV7-3 and TRBJ1-1, with TRBD1 as a possible D gene (5 bases). The V gene's germline CDR1 is SGHTA and CDR2 FQGTGA. The CDR3 has 13 residues. The V and J ends lost 3 bases and 6 bases respectively, with 11 bases between them.

CDR3 nucleotides: TGCGCCAGCAGCCAAGATCTGGCTAGCTCCTACAATGAGCAGTTCTTC. Translated, it gives CASSQDLASSYNEQFF. This chain uses TRBV4-3 with TRBJ2-1; D is unresolved. CDR3 length: 16 amino acids. The V gene lost 0 bases and the J gene lost 0 bases, with 9 bases spanning the gap. Germline V gives CDR1 LGHNA, CDR2 YSLEER.

J is TRBJ2-5 and V is TRBV20-1; TRBD2 might be the D (5 bases). This CDR3 has 12 amino acids. V was pared by 5 bases and J by 3 bases, with 10 bases between. The germline gives CDR1 DFQATT, CDR2 SNEGSKA (reference sequence). DNA for the CDR3: TGCAGTGCTGGGGAGAGAAAAGAGACCCAGTACTTC. It specifies CSAGERKETQYF.

The rearrangement joins TRBV20-1 to TRBJ1-2; D not resolved. This CDR3 has 12 amino acids. V lost 3 bases, J lost 1 base, and 6 bases lay in between. CDR1 is DFQATT and CDR2 is SNEGSKA in the germline V gene (reference sequence). The CDR3 nucleotides read TGCAGTGCTAGCCCGGATAACTATGGCTACACCTTC. Protein sequence: CSASPDNYGYTF.

This clonotype was counted only a few times. The chain uses TRBV3-1 and TRBJ2-5; TRBD2 matches at 7 bases. The germline gives CDR1 LGHDT, CDR2 YNNKEL (reference sequence). V was pared by 4 bases and J by 1 base, with 12 bases of the junction left unmatched. This CDR3 region has 17 residues. The CDR3 DNA reads as TGTGCCAGCAGCCCTGATAGGGCCTTAGCGGGCCAAGAGACCCAGTACTTC. Its protein is CASSPDRALAGQETQYF.

The chain couples TRBV5-1 to TRBJ2-5, with D perhaps TRBD1 (5 bases). Trimming pared 2 bases from V and 5 bases from J, leaving 10 bases between. CDR3 length: 13 amino acids. Germline assignment: CDR1 SGHRS and CDR2 YFSETQ. The CDR3 DNA reads as TGCGCCAGCAGCTTCAGGGTTTCGGAGACCCAGTACTTC. Residues: CASSFRVSETQYF.

This clonotype showed up just a few times. The V gene is TRBV7-2, the J gene TRBJ2-1, with 10 bases that match TRBD2. Unmatched junction bases numbered 3, after V lost 6 bases and J lost 4 bases. The CDR3 length is 14 residues. From germline, CDR1 is SGHTA and CDR2 FQGNSA. The DNA of the CDR3 is TGTGCCAGCAGGCGACTAGCGGGTTACAATGAGCAGTTCTTC. Amino acid sequence: CASRRLAGYNEQFF.

The gene calls are TRBV7-2 and TRBJ2-3; 11 bases are a match to TRBD2. Looked up from germline, CDR1 is SGHTA and CDR2 is FQGNSA. This CDR3 spans 19 amino acids. Trimming took 1 base from V and 2 from J; bases not matched to a gene: 11. In nucleotides, the CDR3 is TGTGCCAGCAGCTTAGTCGCTCTAGCGGGGGGATTGAACACAGATACGCAGTATTTT. It is translated as CASSLVALAGGLNTDTQYF.